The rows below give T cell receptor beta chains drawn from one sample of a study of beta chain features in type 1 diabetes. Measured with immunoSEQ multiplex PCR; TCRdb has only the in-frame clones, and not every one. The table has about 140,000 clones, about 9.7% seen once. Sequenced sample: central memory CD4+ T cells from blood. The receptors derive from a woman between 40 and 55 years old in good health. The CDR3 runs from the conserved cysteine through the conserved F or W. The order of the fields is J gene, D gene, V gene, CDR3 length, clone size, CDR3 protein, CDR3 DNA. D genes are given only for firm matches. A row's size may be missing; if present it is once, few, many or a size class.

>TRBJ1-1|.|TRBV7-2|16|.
CASSRKGIRGNTEAFF
TGTGCCAGCAGCCGAAAGGGGATCAGGGGGAACACTGAAGCTTTCTTT
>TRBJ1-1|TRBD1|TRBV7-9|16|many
CASSRRTGPMNTEAFF
TGTGCCAGCAGCCGCCGGACAGGCCCAATGAACACTGAAGCTTTCTTT
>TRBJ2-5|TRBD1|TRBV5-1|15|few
CASSLSGGPQETQYF
TGCGCCAGCAGCTTGTCAGGGGGCCCCCAAGAGACCCAGTACTTC
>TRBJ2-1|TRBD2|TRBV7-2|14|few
CASSSGLHYNEQFF
TGTGCCAGCAGCTCGGGACTACACTACAATGAGCAGTTCTTC
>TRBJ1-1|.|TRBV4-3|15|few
CASSPPGQPNTEAFF
TGCGCCAGCAGCCCTCCGGGACAACCAAACACTGAAGCTTTCTTT
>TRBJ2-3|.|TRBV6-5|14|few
CATHPRGPEDTQYF
TGTGCCACCCACCCCCGTGGGCCGGAAGATACGCAGTATTTT
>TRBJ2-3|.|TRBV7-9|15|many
CASSLAGAGTDTQYF
TGTGCCAGCAGCTTAGCGGGGGCAGGCACAGATACGCAGTATTTT
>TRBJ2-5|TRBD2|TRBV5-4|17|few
CASSSGLAGGLGETQYF
TGTGCCAGCAGCTCGGGACTAGCGGGGGGCCTCGGAGAGACCCAGTACTTC
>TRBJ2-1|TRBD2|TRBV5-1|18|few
CASSLGLAGPLTYNEQFF
TGCGCCAGCAGCCTGGGACTAGCGGGGCCGTTAACCTACAATGAGCAGTTCTTC
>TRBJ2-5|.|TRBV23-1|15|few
CASSQSREVRETQYF
TGCGCCAGCAGTCAATCGAGGGAAGTACGAGAGACCCAGTACTTC
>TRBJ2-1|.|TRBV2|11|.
CASNLRDEQFF
TGTGCCAGCAATCTCAGGGATGAGCAGTTCTTC
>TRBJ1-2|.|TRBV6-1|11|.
CASRETGSLVF
TGTGCCAGCAGAGAAACAGGGAGTCTGGTCTTC
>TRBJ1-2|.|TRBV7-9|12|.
CASSSGHGGYTF
TGTGCCAGCAGCTCGGGACACGGCGGCTACACCTTC
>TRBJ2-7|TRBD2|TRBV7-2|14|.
CASSFGGGAYEQYF
TGTGCCAGCAGCTTTGGCGGGGGGGCCTACGAGCAGTACTTC
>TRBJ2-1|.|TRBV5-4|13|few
CASSLADLAEQFF
TGTGCCAGCAGCTTGGCTGATCTAGCAGAGCAGTTCTTC
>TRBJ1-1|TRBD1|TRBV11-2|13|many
CASSSTRGAEAFF
TGTGCCAGCAGTTCCACCAGGGGGGCTGAAGCTTTCTTT
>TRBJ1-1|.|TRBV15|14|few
CATSRDRRAGEAFF
TGTGCCACCAGCAGAGATCGTAGGGCAGGGGAAGCTTTCTTT
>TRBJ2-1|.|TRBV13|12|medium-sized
CASSGRGNEQFF
TGTGCCAGCAGCGGTAGGGGCAATGAGCAGTTCTTC
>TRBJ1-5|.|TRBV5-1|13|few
CASSPGGNQPQHF
TGCGCCAGCAGCCCCGGGGGGAATCAGCCCCAGCATTTT
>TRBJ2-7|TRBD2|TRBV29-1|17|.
CSVEDRTRLASTYEQYF
TGCAGCGTTGAAGACCGAACGAGACTAGCGTCGACCTACGAGCAGTACTTC